Each of the 28 T cell receptor beta chains below was sequenced from the same sample in a study of cytomegalovirus exposure and HLA in healthy donors. Use of 60 Vbeta and 13 Jbeta primers characterized the PCR. TCRdb's table, derived via immunoSEQ multiplex PCR, lists solely in-frame clones and lacks some. The repertoire holds over 150,000 clones, with about 80% as singletons. The sequenced sample consisted of PBMCs. These receptors all stem from a woman between 40 and 50 years old in good health and CMV-seronegative.

This rearrangement joins TRBV21-1 to TRBJ2-1; the DNA was not used to check the table's D call, TRBD2. TRBV21-1 is assigned pseudogene status. The CDR3 spans 21 residues. CDR3 residues: CASSKTTQGLAGVKTTNEQFF. The CDR3 region has the DNA TGTGCCAGCAGCAAGACTACTCAGGGGCTAGCGGGAGTTAAGACAACTAATGAGCAGTTCTTC.

The V and J genes are TRBV30 and TRBJ2-2, with D perhaps TRBD2 (5 bases). Trimming stripped 5 bases from V and 4 bases from J, with 14 bases between. This CDR3 spans 14 amino acids. CDR1 is GTSNPN, CDR2 SVGIG, per germline (reference sequence). In DNA, the CDR3 is TGTGCCTGGGAAAAGGGAGTGGGCACCGGGGAGCTGTTTTTT. This encodes CAWEKGVGTGELFF.

This chain uses TRBV30 with TRBJ2-7; D unresolved. Germline V gene sequence: CDR1 GTSNPN, CDR2 SVGIG (reference sequence). The CDR3 has 11 residues. V was cut by 3 bases and J by 3 bases, with 6 bases left in between. The CDR3 DNA reads as TGTGCCTGGAGCCTGAGCTACGAGCAGTACTTC. It translates to CAWSLSYEQYF.

This chain links TRBV7-9 with TRBJ2-1; tentatively, D is TRBD1 (5 bases). The V gene's germline CDR1 is SEHNR and CDR2 FQNEAQ (reference sequence). Trimming pared 1 base from V and 6 bases from J, leaving 7 bases between. The CDR3 is 13 amino acids. In DNA, the CDR3 is TGTGCCAGCAGCTTAGGGCAGGGCAATGAGCAGTTCTTC. Its translation: CASSLGQGNEQFF.

The rearrangement links TRBV6-1 to TRBJ2-2; 9 bases are shared with TRBD2. J lost 4 bases, V lost 7 bases, and 7 bases had no gene match. Germline V CDR1 and CDR2: MNHNS, SASEGT. The CDR3 is 15 amino acids. CDR3 loop: CASKGEAGGTGELFF. The CDR3 bases are TGTGCCAGCAAGGGAGAAGCGGGGGGCACCGGGGAGCTGTTTTTT.

The chain recombines TRBV5-1 with TRBJ2-1, with a weak D call TRBD2 (6 bases). Germline V gene lookup returns CDR1 SGHRS and CDR2 YFSETQ. Trimming left V 0 bases short and J 8 bases short, with 12 bases between. This CDR3 has 14 residues. The CDR3 loop reads CASSLGDSSYEQFF. DNA of the CDR3: TGCGCCAGCAGCTTGGGGGACTCGAGCTATGAGCAGTTCTTC.

This chain links TRBV5-1 with TRBJ2-1, with D possibly matching TRBD2 (7 bases). Germline CDR1 is SGHRS and CDR2 is YFSETQ. The CDR3 is 16 amino acids. V lost 9 bases and J lost 0, with 19 bases in between. As DNA, the CDR3 is TGCGCCACTCGTCCGGGGGGCCCGAGCTCCTACAATGAGCAGTTCTTC. Translation: CATRPGGPSSYNEQFF.

This clone was seen only a few times. The chain employs TRBV28 and TRBJ1-1; the D is unclear. This CDR3 has 13 amino acids. CDR1 and CDR2 (germline): MDHEN, SYDVKM. V lost 5 bases and J 5 bases, leaving 12 bases between the germline ends. The CDR3 loop reads CASSNPLRTEAFF. The CDR3 DNA sequence: TGTGCCAGCAGTAATCCTTTGAGGACTGAAGCTTTCTTT.

This clone came up a few times. V usage is TRBV11-2 and J usage is TRBJ1-2; D may be TRBD1 (5 bases). The CDR3 extends over 16 amino acids. V was trimmed by 1 base and J by 5 bases, leaving 17 bases between them. The germline gives CDR1 SGHAT, CDR2 FQNNGV. The CDR3 is CASSLGFQGSEYGYTF. For the CDR3, the DNA is TGTGCCAGCAGCTTAGGTTTTCAGGGAAGTGAATATGGCTACACCTTC.

The chain has TRBV7-2 and TRBJ1-1; 7 bases align to TRBD1. The CDR3 covers 14 residues. The germline V gene encodes CDR1 SGHTA and CDR2 FQGNSA. The V segment lost 5 bases and the J segment 2 bases; nucleotides outside the gene matches: 5. CDR3 sequence: CASSTRTGNTEAFF. The CDR3 coding sequence is TGTGCCAGCAGCACACGGACAGGCAACACTGAAGCTTTCTTT.

Here the CDR3 reads CASRGTVSGNEQFF. CDR3 bases: TGTGCCAGCAGGGGGACAGTATCTGGCAATGAGCAGTTCTTC. V is TRBV2 and J is TRBJ2-1; the match to TRBD1 covers 7 bases. Germline V gene data show CDR1 as SNHLY and CDR2 as FYNNEI. The V segment lost 6 bases and the J segment 6 bases; nucleotides outside the gene matches: 8. The CDR3 contains 14 residues.

The rearrangement links TRBV27 to TRBJ2-3; D is perhaps TRBD2 (6 bases). CDR1 and CDR2 (germline): MNHEY, SMNVEV (reference sequence). This CDR3 region has 13 residues. Trimming removed 4 bases from V and 3 bases from J, with 8 bases in between. CDR3 amino acids: CASSSRGTDTQYF. CDR3 DNA: TGTGCCAGCAGTTCTCGGGGGACAGATACGCAGTATTTT.

The chain recombines TRBV28 with TRBJ1-5, with TRBD1 identical over 7 bases. Germline V gene lookup returns CDR1 MDHEN and CDR2 SYDVKM. The CDR3 runs 15 residues. The V segment lost 3 bases and the J segment 6 bases; nucleotides outside the gene matches: 8. The chain's CDR3 is CASSLPTGASQPQHF. Here the CDR3 DNA reads TGTGCCAGCAGTTTGCCTACAGGGGCGAGTCAGCCCCAGCATTTT.

V usage is TRBV11-2 and J usage is TRBJ2-1, with TRBD2 matching over 12 bases. The V gene's germline CDR1 is SGHAT and CDR2 FQNNGV. V lost 1 base to trimming and J lost 8 bases; unmatched junction nucleotides: 6. The CDR3 covers 16 residues. The CDR3 nucleotides read TGTGCCAGCAGCTTAGGACTAGCGGGAGTAACCCATGAGCAGTTCTTC. Translated, it gives CASSLGLAGVTHEQFF.

The chain is built from TRBV7-2 and TRBJ2-3; D unresolved. The CDR3 runs 14 residues. Trimming removed 5 bases from V and 3 bases from J, with 12 bases in between. The germline gives CDR1 SGHTA, CDR2 FQGNSA. CDR3: CASSTYLETDTQYF. The CDR3 nucleotides are TGTGCCAGCAGCACCTACCTAGAGACAGATACGCAGTATTTT.

The chain combines TRBV30 with TRBJ1-1, with D tentatively TRBD1 (5 bases). CDR1 is GTSNPN and CDR2 is SVGIG in the germline V gene (reference sequence). V dropped 0 bases and J dropped 6 bases, with 14 bases sitting between them. There are 14 residues in the CDR3. CDR3 nucleotides: TGTGCCTGGAGTGTACAGGCCCGGGGGGCTGAAGCTTTCTTT. The encoded protein is CAWSVQARGAEAFF. Complete variable domain (other parts from reference TRBV30 and TRBJ1-1): SQTIHQWPATLVQPVGSPLSLECTVEGTSNPNLYWYRQAAGRGLQLLFYSVGIGQISSEVPQNLSASRPQDRQFILSSKKLLLSDSGFYLCAWSVQARGAEAFFGQGTRLTVV.

In this sample, this clone turned up once. The rearrangement joins TRBV28 to TRBJ1-1; a weak D match, TRBD1 (6 bases). The germline gives CDR1 MDHEN, CDR2 SYDVKM. The CDR3 loop spans 15 amino acids. Trimming removed 5 bases from V and 1 base from J, with 14 bases in between. CDR3 protein: CASSPITGPNTEAFF. CDR3 nucleotide sequence: TGTGCCAGCAGTCCTATAACAGGGCCGAACACTGAAGCTTTCTTT.

The J gene is TRBJ1-1, the V gene TRBV11-3; 8 bases fit TRBD1. The CDR3 is made up of 15 amino acids. Trimming removed 0 bases from V and 1 base from J; junction bases left unmatched: 1. The germline V gene encodes CDR1 SGHNT and CDR2 YENEEA. This CDR3 reads CASSLEGQGNTEAFF. CDR3 DNA sequence: TGTGCCAGCAGCTTAGAAGGACAGGGGAACACTGAAGCTTTCTTT. The entire variable domain, with the rest obtained from reference TRBV11-3 and TRBJ1-1, is as follows: EAGVVQSPRYKIIEKKQPVAFWCNPISGHNTLYWYLQNLGQGPELLIRYENEEAVDDSQLPKDRFSAERLKGVDSTLKIQPAELGDSAVYLCASSLEGQGNTEAFFGQGTRLTVV.

For the CDR3, the DNA is TGCGCCAGCAGCTTGGAGGGACTTTACTATAATTCACCCCTCCACTTT. This codes for CASSLEGLYYNSPLHF. V usage is TRBV5-1 and J usage is TRBJ1-6; D is perhaps TRBD1 (5 bases). V was trimmed by 0 bases and J by 3 bases, leaving 10 bases between them. The germline V gene encodes CDR1 SGHRS and CDR2 YFSETQ. This CDR3 spans 16 amino acids.

As DNA, the CDR3 is TGCAGCGCAACAGGGGTACCCTACACCTTC. Its protein is CSATGVPYTF. The rearrangement uses TRBV29-1 and TRBJ1-2, with TRBD1 matching over 7 bases. CDR3 size: 10 residues. V gave up 7 bases and J gave up 10 bases; unmatched junction bases: 6. Germline CDR1 and CDR2: SQVTM and ANQGSEA.

This rearrangement joins TRBV5-8 to TRBJ1-1; no reliable D call. Germline-derived CDR1 and CDR2 are SGHTS and YDEGEE. Trimming removed 0 bases from V and 2 bases from J, with 8 bases in between. The CDR3 loop spans 14 amino acids. This CDR3 is CASSLAIYNTEAFF. The CDR3 DNA follows: TGTGCCAGCAGCTTGGCTATATACAACACTGAAGCTTTCTTT.

V and J are TRBV28 and TRBJ2-6; 8 positions agree with TRBD1. The length of the CDR3 is 18 residues. The germline gives CDR1 MDHEN, CDR2 SYDVKM. The V segment lost 7 bases and the J segment 0 bases; nucleotides outside the gene matches: 11. CDR3 in DNA: TGTGCCAGCACCACCATAGGGACAGGTCCCTCTGGGGCCAACGTCCTGACTTTC. Residues: CASTTIGTGPSGANVLTF.

This clone was detected a few times. At the DNA level, this CDR3 is encoded by other sequences in the same sample as well. The genes are TRBV10-1 and TRBJ2-7; TRBD2 agrees at 13 bases. The ends lost 4 bases at V and 3 bases at J; junction bases unmatched: 0. The CDR3 is 14 residues long. The germline V gene has CDR1 WNHNN and CDR2 SYGVQD (reference sequence). The CDR3 region is CASSGTSGSYEQYF. The CDR3 nucleotides are TGCGCCAGCAGTGGGACTAGCGGGAGCTACGAGCAGTACTTC.

The chain links TRBV7-6 to TRBJ2-5, with TRBD1 as a possible D gene (6 bases). This CDR3 is 13 amino acids long. V gave up 2 bases and J gave up 6 bases, with 10 bases separating them. From germline, CDR1 is SGHVS and CDR2 FNYEAQ. In DNA form, the CDR3 reads TGTGCCAGCAGCTTATCCAGGGGACAGACCCAGTACTTC. Protein product: CASSLSRGQTQYF.

This clone showed up just a few times. The chain carries TRBV13 and TRBJ1-3; D call uncertain. Trimming took 3 bases from V and 7 from J, leaving 7 bases between them. CDR1 and CDR2 (germline): PRHDT, FYEKMQ (reference sequence). This CDR3 comprises 12 residues. CDR3 region: CASSLEVNTIYF. CDR3 nucleotide sequence: TGTGCCAGCAGCTTGGAGGTGAACACCATATATTTT.

The V call is TRBV11-2, the J call TRBJ1-5; unclear D gene. The germline V and J ends were trimmed by 4 bases and 3 bases, with 4 bases remaining between them. Germline V lookup: CDR1 SGHAT, CDR2 FQNNGV. This CDR3 comprises 12 residues. In DNA, the CDR3 is TGTGCCAGCAGCTCCCACAATCAGCCCCAGCATTTT. Protein sequence: CASSSHNQPQHF.

This clone turned up a few times. V and J are TRBV6-1 and TRBJ1-2; 7 bases are a match to TRBD1. V trimming: 4 bases; J trimming: 4 bases; junction bases outside the gene matches: 6. Looked up from germline, CDR1 is MNHNS and CDR2 is SASEGT. The CDR3 totals 14 residues. The CDR3, as DNA: TGTGCCAGCAGTGCCGACAGGGCGGGCTATGGCTACACCTTC. Translating it yields CASSADRAGYGYTF.

This chain links TRBV6-5 with TRBJ1-6; D may be TRBD1 (6 bases). V lost 5 bases, J lost 8 bases, and 13 bases lay in between. Looked up from germline, CDR1 is MNHEY and CDR2 is SVGAGI. The CDR3 has 14 amino acids. The chain's CDR3 is CASSPTRGYSPLHF. CDR3 DNA sequence: TGTGCCAGCAGTCCCACCAGGGGTTATTCACCCCTCCACTTT.